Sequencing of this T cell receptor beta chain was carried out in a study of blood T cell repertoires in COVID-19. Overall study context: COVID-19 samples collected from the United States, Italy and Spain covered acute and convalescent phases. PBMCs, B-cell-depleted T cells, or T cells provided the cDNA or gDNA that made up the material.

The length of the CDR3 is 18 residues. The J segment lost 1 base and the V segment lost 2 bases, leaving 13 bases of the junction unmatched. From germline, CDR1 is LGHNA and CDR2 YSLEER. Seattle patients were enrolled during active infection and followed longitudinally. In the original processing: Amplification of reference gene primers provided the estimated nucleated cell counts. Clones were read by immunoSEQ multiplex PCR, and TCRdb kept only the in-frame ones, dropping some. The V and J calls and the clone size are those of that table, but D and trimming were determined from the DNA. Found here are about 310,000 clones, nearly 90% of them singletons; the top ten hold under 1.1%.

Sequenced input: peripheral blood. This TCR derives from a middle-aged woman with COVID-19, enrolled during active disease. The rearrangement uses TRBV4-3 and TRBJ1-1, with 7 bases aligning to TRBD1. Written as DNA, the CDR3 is TGCGCCAGCAGCCAATATATTCGGGACAGCTTCCCGAACACTGAAGCTTTCTTT. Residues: CASSQYIRDSFPNTEAFF.